Listed here are 3 T cell receptor beta chains from one sample, sequenced in a study of CD8 T cells in Susac syndrome (dated by TCRdb to the late 2010s). To prepare the library, the immunoSEQ multiplex PCR assay was applied. RNA was extracted using the RNeasy kit, and roughly 0.5 to 1 ug of the RNA was reverse transcribed with random hexamers. Using fastp trimming at Q25 and MiXCR clonotype assembly, TCRdb reanalyzed the public sequencing data and kept in-frame beta chains. Entries that share a CDR3 protein sequence are merged under the most common genes and DNA. The sample has about 200,000 distinct CDR3 sequences on record, 90% to 95% of them singletons. The ten largest clones add up to 0.1% of the sample. Sequenced material: CD4+ T cells from PBMCs. Receptors were obtained from a human donor in good health.

The rearrangement uses TRBV10-3 and TRBJ2-7; D might be TRBD2 (5 bases). CDR3 length: 14 amino acids. Germline CDR1 is ENHRY and CDR2 is SYGVKD. Trimming took off 5 bases at V and 3 bases at J, with 14 bases between the two ends. CDR3: CAISPTAERYEQYV. CDR3 nucleotides: TGTGCCATCAGTCCCACAGCGGAACGCTACGAGCAGTACGTC.

The chain joins TRBV25-1 to TRBJ1-1, with unresolved D. This CDR3 is 15 amino acids long. Trimming stripped 4 bases from V and 3 bases from J, with 15 bases between. The germline gives CDR1 MGHDK, CDR2 SYGVNS. The CDR3 bases are TGTGCCAGCAGTGGTTCGACGGTTGGGGACACTGAAGCTTTCTTT. Residues: CASSGSTVGDTEAFF. Full variable domain (missing parts from reference TRBV25-1 and TRBJ1-1): EADIYQTPRYLVIGTGKKITLECSQTMGHDKMYWYQQDPGMELHLIHYSYGVNSTEKGDLSSESTVSRIRTEHFPLTLESARPSHTSQYLCASSGSTVGDTEAFFGQGTRLTVV.

This clonotype was seen a single time. This sequence joins TRBV3-1 and TRBJ2-7; 7 positions match TRBD1. Germline lookup yields CDR1 LGHDT and CDR2 YNNKEL (reference sequence). The CDR3 consists of 11 residues. V trimming: 4 bases; J trimming: 8 bases; junction bases outside the gene matches: 2. In DNA form, the CDR3 reads TGTGCCAGCAGCCTAGGGGGCCAGCAGTACTTC. It translates to CASSLGGQQYF.